A selection of T cell receptor beta chains follows, all from one sample in a study of blood T cells in healthy people across ages. TCRdb reanalysed the 5' RACE reads using MiXCR and keeps one entry per CDR3 protein. The data hold about 1.4 million distinct CDR3 sequences, with approximately 60% observed a single time. Material for sequencing was blood. Every receptor here comes from a man in his late teens or twenties in good health. Both conserved end residues are part of each CDR3. Rows give clone size only sometimes, using once, few, many, or a class for an expanded clone.

>once|TRBJ2-7|TRBV6-5
CASSSTGLPRTYEQYF
>.|TRBJ1-2|TRBV10-3
CAISESSGAGGHYGYTF
>.|TRBJ1-4|TRBV25-1
CASSDPNGANEKLFF
>many|TRBJ2-7|TRBV2
CASSEVGEQYF
>.|TRBJ1-2|TRBV20-1
CSAPNTFTRLGTPDGYTF
>.|TRBJ2-7|TRBV6-6
CASSYGQRSYEQYF
>.|TRBJ1-5|TRBV6-6
CATAENNQPQHF
>once|TRBJ2-7|TRBV6-5
CASSFAGVDYEQYF
>few|TRBJ2-7|TRBV29-1
CSVTTWGTYEQYF
>once|TRBJ1-2|TRBV2
CASSEVAYGYTF
>few|.|TRBV29-1
CSVAQGRGYEQYF
>.|TRBJ2-7|TRBV4-2
CASSQDWTDSGKQYF
>.|TRBJ1-2|TRBV9
CASSVVQGVVGYTF
>.|.|TRBV15
CATSRGPAGGSEQYF
>.|TRBJ2-3|TRBV6-6
CASSYPGQESTDTQYF
>.|TRBJ1-4|TRBV29-1
CSSRQGHNEKLFF
>.|TRBJ2-3|TRBV20-1
CSAEPAGRIDTQYF
>once|.|TRBV27
CASSLVFRHPEQYF
>.|TRBJ1-6|TRBV6-6
CASSPYIDSPLHF
>few|TRBJ1-2|TRBV29-1
CSVEGVGYTF
>.|TRBJ2-3|TRBV20-1
CSAPERGSTDTQYF
>few|TRBJ2-7|TRBV2
CASSVGPGVYEQYF
>.|TRBJ1-1|TRBV5-1
CASMREGFTEAFF
>.|TRBJ2-5|TRBV27
CASSLIGREQYF
>few|TRBJ2-1|TRBV12-3/TRBV12-4
CASRRGRAVNEQFF
>.|TRBJ2-3|TRBV10-3
CAISSRGGLSTGRPSTDTQYF
>many|TRBJ2-5|TRBV11-1
CASTLAGLAKETQYF
>.|.|TRBV7-2
CASSLVGVGSETQYF
>.|TRBJ2-3|TRBV20-1
CSAKTGASIATDTQYF
>few|TRBJ1-1|TRBV29-1
CSVVLRTVNTEAFF
>.|TRBJ2-1|TRBV20-1
CSAEAGGPGNEQFF
>few|TRBJ2-7|TRBV3-1
CASSQDDGRGYSYEQYF